One and the same sample provided the 27 T cell receptor beta chains below, sequenced in a study of cytomegalovirus exposure and HLA in healthy donors. The PCR used 60 Vbeta and 13 Jbeta primers. Assay used: immunoSEQ multiplex PCR; TCRdb lists only in-frame clones, some missing. This table holds over 200,000 clones, around 89% found once. Sequencing was performed on PBMCs. The receptors derive from a woman aged 18 to 35 in good health and CMV-seronegative.

The rearrangement joins TRBV2 to TRBJ2-5; TRBD2 is a possible D gene (5 bases). This CDR3 has 12 residues. Germline CDR1 is SNHLY and CDR2 is FYNNEI. The V gene lost 7 bases and the J gene lost 0 bases, with 6 bases spanning the gap. CDR3 region: CASKADQETQYF. In DNA form, the CDR3 reads TGTGCCAGCAAAGCGGACCAAGAGACCCAGTACTTC.

The chain links TRBV5-1 to TRBJ1-6, with D perhaps matching TRBD1 (5 bases). Germline V CDR1 and CDR2: SGHRS, YFSETQ. The CDR3 contains 16 residues. The V and J ends lost 0 bases and 2 bases respectively, with 9 bases between them. Here the CDR3 reads CASSLAGGAYNSPLHF. The CDR3 DNA reads TGCGCCAGCAGCTTGGCCGGGGGGGCCTATAATTCACCCCTCCACTTT.

The genes are TRBV15 and TRBJ1-3, with D hard to call. Between the trimmed V and J ends, which lost 5 bases and 9 bases, there was a span of 11 bases. From germline, CDR1 is LNHNV and CDR2 YYDKDF (reference sequence). The CDR3 extends over 12 amino acids. CDR3 nucleotides: TGTGCCACCAGCCTAGCCGCGGGCACCATATATTTT. Translating it yields CATSLAAGTIYF.

This clone was found once. This chain joins TRBV27 and TRBJ2-1; perhaps TRBD2 as D (5 bases). CDR3 length: 14 amino acids. The V gene lost 8 bases and the J gene lost 2 bases, with 13 bases spanning the gap. The germline CDR1 and CDR2 sequences are MNHEY and SMNVEV (reference sequence). CDR3 coding DNA: TGTGCCAGCGATCGGCGGGCACCCTACAATGAGCAGTTCTTC. Amino acids: CASDRRAPYNEQFF.

The chain carries TRBV7-2 and TRBJ2-1, with D perhaps matching TRBD2 (5 bases). Germline-derived CDR1 and CDR2 are SGHTA and FQGNSA. The length of the CDR3 is 15 residues. Trimming took off 3 bases at V and 3 bases at J, with 12 bases between the two ends. CDR3 in DNA: TGTGCCAGCAGCTTTAGTGGGAGTGGCTACAATGAGCAGTTCTTC. This gives the protein CASSFSGSGYNEQFF.

The chain couples TRBV7-2 to TRBJ1-2; D is ambiguous. There are 14 residues in the CDR3. Trimming took 5 bases from V and 4 from J, leaving 14 bases between them. Germline-derived CDR1 and CDR2 are SGHTA and FQGNSA. DNA for the CDR3: TGTGCCAGCAGCCCTTCCCCTCAGGTCTATGGCTACACCTTC. Protein sequence: CASSPSPQVYGYTF. Together with reference TRBV7-2 and TRBJ1-2, the CDR3 gives the full variable domain: GAGVSQSPSNKVTEKGKDVELRCDPISGHTALYWYRQSLGQGLEFLIYFQGNSAPDKSGLPSDRFSAERTGGSVSTLTIQRTQQEDSAVYLCASSPSPQVYGYTFGSGTRLTVV.

J is TRBJ2-1 and V is TRBV5-1; the D is unclear. Germline V gene data show CDR1 as SGHRS and CDR2 as YFSETQ. V gave up 4 bases and J gave up 0 bases, with 11 bases separating them. The CDR3 loop spans 15 amino acids. The CDR3, as DNA: TGCGCCAGCAGCCTCGAACTTAGCTCCTACAATGAGCAGTTCTTC. This encodes CASSLELSSYNEQFF.

Concerning this clone: The junction differs from germline at one of its ends, possibly a read error. The chain is built from TRBV2 and TRBJ2-1; 14 bases agree with TRBD2. CDR3 length: 14 residues. Germline V gives CDR1 SNHLY, CDR2 FYNNEI. Here the CDR3 DNA reads TGTGCCAGCAGCGAAGGGACTAGCGGGGGCCCCCAGTTCTTC. This gives the protein CASSEGTSGGPQFF.

J is TRBJ1-5 and V is TRBV5-8; weak D call: TRBD1 (5 bases). From germline, CDR1 is SGHTS and CDR2 YDEGEE. Deletions cut 2 bases from V and 0 bases from J, with 12 bases between. The CDR3 has 16 residues. Here the CDR3 reads CASSLMTVYSNQPQHF. For the CDR3, the DNA is TGTGCCAGCAGCTTAATGACAGTCTATAGCAATCAGCCCCAGCATTTT.

The J gene is TRBJ2-7, the V gene TRBV5-6, with 12 bases that match TRBD2. V gave up 0 bases and J gave up 6 bases; unmatched junction bases: 7. The germline V gene encodes CDR1 SGHDT and CDR2 YYEEEE. CDR3 length equals 16 residues. The CDR3 sequence: CASSLVLAGGLSEQYF. CDR3 DNA: TGTGCCAGCAGCTTGGTACTAGCGGGGGGCCTATCCGAGCAGTACTTC.

This sequence joins TRBV5-1 and TRBJ2-5; TRBD1 is a possible D gene (6 bases). This CDR3 has 13 residues. The germline gives CDR1 SGHRS, CDR2 YFSETQ. V was trimmed by 3 bases and J by 2 bases, leaving 8 bases between them. CDR3 sequence: CASSYRVQETQYF. The DNA for the CDR3 is TGCGCCAGCAGCTACAGGGTTCAAGAGACCCAGTACTTC.

The chain recombines TRBV29-1 with TRBJ1-1, with 8 bases fitting TRBD1. CDR1 is SQVTM, CDR2 ANQGSEA, per germline. The CDR3 totals 14 residues. Losses at the gene ends were 4 bases for V and 5 bases for J; bases not matched to a gene: 9. The CDR3, as DNA: TGCAGCGTTGTGAACAGGGGGAAGGTGACTGAAGCTTTCTTT. It encodes CSVVNRGKVTEAFF. Supplemented by reference TRBV29-1 and TRBJ1-1, the full variable domain reads SAVISQKPSRDICQRGTSLTIQCQVDSQVTMMFWYRQQPGQSLTLIATANQGSEATYESGFVIDKFPISRPNLTFSTLTVSNMSPEDSSIYLCSVVNRGKVTEAFFGQGTRLTVV.

The rearrangement links TRBV27 to TRBJ2-7; 9 bases fit TRBD1. J was trimmed by 4 bases and V by 3 bases; bases with no gene match: 7. The CDR3 is 15 residues long. Germline values: CDR1 MNHEY, CDR2 SMNVEV (reference sequence). This chain's CDR3 is CASSFGDRARYEQYF. CDR3 bases: TGTGCCAGCAGTTTTGGGGACAGGGCTAGGTACGAGCAGTACTTC.

This clone has just a few counts. The gene calls are TRBV7-9 and TRBJ1-4; D is unclear. Germline V gives CDR1 SEHNR, CDR2 FQNEAQ (reference sequence). V was shortened by 1 base and J by 0 bases, with 12 bases between the two germline ends. There are 17 residues in the CDR3. The CDR3 is CASSLGGGYATNEKLFF. In DNA, the CDR3 is TGTGCCAGCAGCTTAGGCGGCGGCTATGCAACTAATGAAAAACTGTTTTTT.

The chain recombines TRBV9 with TRBJ2-3, with D uncertain. The V gene lost 5 bases and the J gene lost 2 bases, with 12 bases spanning the gap. Germline values: CDR1 SGDLS, CDR2 YYNGEE. This CDR3 comprises 14 residues. The CDR3 protein is CASSSSVFTDTQYF. The CDR3 region has the DNA TGTGCCAGCAGTTCGAGCGTTTTCACAGATACGCAGTATTTT.

This chain joins TRBV7-9 and TRBJ2-1, with D uncertain. Looked up from germline, CDR1 is SEHNR and CDR2 is FQNEAQ (reference sequence). The CDR3 is 17 amino acids. Trimming stripped 5 bases from V and 6 bases from J, with 23 bases between. The DNA for the CDR3 is TGTGCCAGCAGCCCACTCCCACTGCCGACACCCGGCAATGAGCAGTTCTTC. Translating gives CASSPLPLPTPGNEQFF.

This rearrangement joins TRBV5-6 to TRBJ1-2; the D gene is possibly TRBD1 (6 bases). With 3 bases removed from V and 8 bases from J, the gap between germline ends came to 11 bases. The CDR3 consists of 12 residues. Germline loops: CDR1 SGHDT, CDR2 YYEEEE. CDR3: CASSSGARGYTF. CDR3 DNA: TGTGCCAGCAGCTCAGGGGCGAGAGGCTACACCTTC.

The V and J genes are TRBV9 and TRBJ1-4, with D hard to call. CDR3 length equals 14 residues. From germline, CDR1 is SGDLS and CDR2 YYNGEE. V gave up 4 bases and J gave up 7 bases, with 14 bases separating them. The CDR3 is CASSQSNGGEKLFF. The CDR3 DNA is TGTGCCAGCAGCCAATCCAATGGAGGTGAAAAACTGTTTTTT.

The V and J genes are TRBV18 and TRBJ2-7; 7 bases fit TRBD2. The J segment lost 5 bases and the V segment lost 6 bases, leaving 7 bases of the junction unmatched. The length of the CDR3 is 13 residues. Germline V gene data show CDR1 as KGHSH and CDR2 as LQKENI. CDR3: CASSPAGAHEQYF. CDR3 DNA sequence: TGTGCCAGCTCCCCGGCGGGAGCCCACGAGCAGTACTTC.

The table lists this clone with a count of one. In nucleotides, the CDR3 is TGTGCCAGCAGCCCGCAGAGGGACAGGCGGCGGGAGACCCAGTACTTC. It specifies CASSPQRDRRRETQYF. This rearrangement joins TRBV7-2 to TRBJ2-5; 8 bases are shared with TRBD1. CDR1 and CDR2 from the germline V gene are SGHTA and FQGNSA. The CDR3 totals 16 residues. V gave up 5 bases and J gave up 5 bases; unmatched junction bases: 13.

This clone was recorded only once. The chain couples TRBV5-4 to TRBJ2-3; TRBD1 is a possible D gene (6 bases). Germline values: CDR1 SGHNT, CDR2 YYREEE (reference sequence). The CDR3 is 15 amino acids. With 2 bases removed from V and 2 bases from J, the gap between germline ends came to 12 bases. CDR3 residues: CASSLSYRDTDTQYF. As DNA, the CDR3 is TGTGCCAGCAGCTTATCTTACAGGGACACAGATACGCAGTATTTT.

This clone was observed a handful of times. This chain connects TRBV7-2 to TRBJ2-3; D uncertain. The CDR3 loop spans 12 amino acids. Trimming shortened V by 5 bases and J by 2 bases, and 5 bases separated the two germline ends. Germline CDR1 reads SGHTA; CDR2 reads FQGNSA. The CDR3 DNA is TGTGCCAGCAGCCGTCTCACAGATACGCAGTATTTT. This codes for CASSRLTDTQYF. The full variable domain, its missing parts supplied by reference TRBV7-2 and TRBJ2-3, is GAGVSQSPSNKVTEKGKDVELRCDPISGHTALYWYRQSLGQGLEFLIYFQGNSAPDKSGLPSDRFSAERTGGSVSTLTIQRTQQEDSAVYLCASSRLTDTQYFGPGTRLTVL.

The chain has TRBV10-3 and TRBJ2-3; the match to TRBD2 covers 9 bases. Germline V gene sequence: CDR1 ENHRY, CDR2 SYGVKD. The V segment lost 1 base and the J segment 1 base; nucleotides outside the gene matches: 3. The CDR3 length is 16 residues. CDR3 region: CAISEYASGGTDTQYF. The CDR3, as DNA: TGTGCCATCAGTGAGTACGCTAGCGGGGGCACAGATACGCAGTATTTT.

The V call is TRBV6-4, the J call TRBJ1-3; D is perhaps TRBD1 (5 bases). V gave up 8 bases and J gave up 8 bases, with 13 bases separating them. The CDR3 is 12 amino acids. CDR1 and CDR2 from the germline V gene are MRHNA and SNTAGT. The CDR3 nucleotides are TGTGCCAGCGAACCCCTAGGGGACACCATATATTTT. It translates to CASEPLGDTIYF.

The rearrangement uses TRBV4-1 and TRBJ2-4; D is possibly TRBD1 (6 bases). Germline V lookup: CDR1 MGHRA, CDR2 YSYEKL. The CDR3 has 16 residues. Trimming stripped 5 bases from V and 0 bases from J, with 14 bases between. CDR3 in DNA: TGCGCCAGCAGCGCGACAGGCACACTAGCCAAAAACATTCAGTACTTC. The encoded protein is CASSATGTLAKNIQYF.

This chain uses TRBV6-6 with TRBJ1-5; TRBD1 matches at 8 bases. V lost 6 bases, J lost 4 bases, and 5 bases stayed unmatched. The CDR3 runs to 14 residues. Germline V CDR1 and CDR2: MNHNY, SVGAGI (reference sequence). CDR3 sequence (DNA): TGTGCCAGCAGGACTGGACAGGGTAATCAGCCCCAGCATTTT. As protein: CASRTGQGNQPQHF.

V is TRBV4-1 and J is TRBJ1-5; tentative D call: TRBD1 (6 bases). This CDR3 has 15 amino acids. Germline CDR1 MGHRA, CDR2 YSYEKL. V gave up 2 bases and J gave up 5 bases, with 13 bases separating them. CDR3 sequence: CASSQFYRADQPQHF. CDR3 sequence (DNA): TGCGCCAGCAGCCAATTTTACAGGGCCGATCAGCCCCAGCATTTT.